Listed below are T cell receptor beta chains from one sample, sequenced in a study of T cells expressing NK-cell markers. TCRdb processed the 5' RACE reads again and assigns one entry to each CDR3 protein, with no DNA. This sample's clone table lists approximately 15,000 distinct CDR3 sequences. The material sequenced was blood T cells: a sorted CD56 or NKG2C T cell subset, CD4+ or CD8+ T cells, or bulk PBMC T cells (not recorded which). The receptor source for this set is a man aged 18-69 years in good health. Each CDR3 is given with its conserved first and last residue. Fields, in order: J gene, V gene, CDR3 protein.

TRBJ2-3	TRBV9	CASSLNPSGITDTQYF
TRBJ1-6	TRBV3-1	CASSHLGAVWNSPLHF
TRBJ2-7	TRBV6-2/TRBV6-3	CASSYPEEQYF
TRBJ2-7	TRBV4-2	CASSQVGESYEQYF
TRBJ2-3	TRBV12-3/TRBV12-4	CASSSTSGGATDTQYF
TRBJ2-7	TRBV12-3/TRBV12-4	CASSVNSGVYYEQYF
TRBJ2-4	TRBV7-2	CASSLDRAKNIQYF
TRBJ2-5	TRBV5-1	CASSPAAGMVETQYF
TRBJ2-1	TRBV6-4	CASSDEFSPYNEQFF
TRBJ2-5	TRBV20-1	CSASSNGLAGGLETQYF
TRBJ1-5	TRBV20-1	CSARDRRGGVGQPQHF
TRBJ1-4	TRBV13	CASSLRGFQEKLFF
TRBJ2-7	TRBV6-6	CASTNPLSYEQYF
TRBJ1-1	TRBV6-2/TRBV6-3	CASRPNRFWTGPGNTEAFF
TRBJ1-2	TRBV27	CASSPRQGWYGYTF
TRBJ2-7	TRBV28	CASSPGLLASQYF
TRBJ2-3	TRBV11-2	CASSAGTAPGTLFTDTQYF
TRBJ2-1	TRBV5-1	CASSPTSGRLEQFF
TRBJ2-1	TRBV12-3/TRBV12-4	CASSLGRRGRVYNEQFF
TRBJ2-6	TRBV30	CAWSGLLGGPSSGANVLTF
TRBJ2-2	TRBV6-2/TRBV6-3	CASSYLRDYRGELFF
TRBJ1-5	TRBV30	CAWSDGRSNQPQHF
TRBJ1-2	TRBV12-3/TRBV12-4	CASSSTGGYGYTF
TRBJ2-5	TRBV20-1	CSANLAPIQETQYF
TRBJ2-2	TRBV28	CASSFSGGASGELFF
TRBJ1-3	TRBV7-9	CASSPTGSGNTIYF
TRBJ2-3	TRBV10-3	CAISGRDTLTDTQYF
TRBJ2-6	TRBV12-3/TRBV12-4	CASSAGTGNSGANVLTF
TRBJ1-5	TRBV6-5	CASSYSSDISNSQPQHF